The present entry profiles one T cell receptor (beta chain) with its context. No antigen is known for it. Use of 60 Vbeta and 13 Jbeta primers characterized the PCR. Data came from immunoSEQ multiplex PCR; TCRdb stores just in-frame clones and leaves some out. The sample yields some 89,000 clones, just under 80% seen once. CDR3 length equals 15 residues. V was pared by 1 base and J by 1 base, with 8 bases between. The germline CDR1 and CDR2 sequences are SGHTA and FQGNSA. The source of the sample is a study of cytomegalovirus exposure and HLA in healthy donors. Overall study findings and caveats: In a later analysis, CMV-associated beta chains were mostly HLA-associated, it appeared.

All donors participated as healthy donors of bone marrow. When sampled, the donors appeared nominally healthy, though they likely had unrecorded immune exposures. The receptor's source is a woman aged 40-49 years in good health and CMV-seropositive. The sample comprised PBMCs. The chain links TRBV7-2 to TRBJ2-1; no clear D. The CDR3 loop reads CASSLDGGSYNEQFF. CDR3 coding DNA: TGTGCCAGCAGCTTAGATGGCGGTTCCTACAATGAGCAGTTCTTC.